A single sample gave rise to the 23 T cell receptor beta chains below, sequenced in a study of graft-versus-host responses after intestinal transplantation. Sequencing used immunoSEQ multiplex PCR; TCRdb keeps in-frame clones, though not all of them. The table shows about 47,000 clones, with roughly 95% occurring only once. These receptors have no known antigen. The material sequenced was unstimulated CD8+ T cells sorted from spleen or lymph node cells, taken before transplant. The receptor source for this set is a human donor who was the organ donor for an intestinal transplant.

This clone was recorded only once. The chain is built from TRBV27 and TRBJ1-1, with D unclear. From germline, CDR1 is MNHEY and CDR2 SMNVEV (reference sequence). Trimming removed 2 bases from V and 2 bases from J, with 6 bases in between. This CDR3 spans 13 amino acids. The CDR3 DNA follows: TGTGCCAGCAGTTTAGTGGGAAACACTGAAGCTTTCTTT. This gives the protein CASSLVGNTEAFF.

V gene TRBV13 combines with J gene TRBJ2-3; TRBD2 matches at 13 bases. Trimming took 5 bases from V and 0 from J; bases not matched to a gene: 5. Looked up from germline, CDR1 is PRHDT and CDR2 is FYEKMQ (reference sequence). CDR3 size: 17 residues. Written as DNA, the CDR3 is TGTGCCAGCAGCCCGGGGACTAGCGGGGTTAGCACAGATACGCAGTATTTT. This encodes CASSPGTSGVSTDTQYF.

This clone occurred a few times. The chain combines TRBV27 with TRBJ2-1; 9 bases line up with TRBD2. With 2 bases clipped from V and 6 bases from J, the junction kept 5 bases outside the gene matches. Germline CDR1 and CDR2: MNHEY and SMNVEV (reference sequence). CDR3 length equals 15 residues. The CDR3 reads CASSLASGGFNEQFF. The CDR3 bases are TGTGCCAGCAGTTTAGCGAGCGGGGGGTTCAATGAGCAGTTCTTC.

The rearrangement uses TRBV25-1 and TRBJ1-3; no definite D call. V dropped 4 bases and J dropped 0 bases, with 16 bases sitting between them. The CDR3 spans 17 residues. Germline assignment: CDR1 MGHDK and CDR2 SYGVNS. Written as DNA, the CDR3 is TGTGCCAGCAGTGGTTGGGGAGGCGAGAGCTCTGGAAACACCATATATTTT. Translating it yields CASSGWGGESSGNTIYF.

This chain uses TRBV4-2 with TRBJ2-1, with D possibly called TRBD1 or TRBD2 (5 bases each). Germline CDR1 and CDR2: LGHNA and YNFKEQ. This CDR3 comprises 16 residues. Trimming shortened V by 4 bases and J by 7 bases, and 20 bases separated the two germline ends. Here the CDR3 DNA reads TGTGCCAGCAGCCTGGATGCGTGGGGGTCCGGGAATGAGCAGTTCTTC. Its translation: CASSLDAWGSGNEQFF.

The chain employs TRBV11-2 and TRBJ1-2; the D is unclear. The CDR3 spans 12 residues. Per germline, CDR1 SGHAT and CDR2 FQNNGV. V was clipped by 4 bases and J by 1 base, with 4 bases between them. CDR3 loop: CASSYNNYGYTF. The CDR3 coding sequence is TGTGCCAGCAGCTACAATAACTATGGCTACACCTTC.

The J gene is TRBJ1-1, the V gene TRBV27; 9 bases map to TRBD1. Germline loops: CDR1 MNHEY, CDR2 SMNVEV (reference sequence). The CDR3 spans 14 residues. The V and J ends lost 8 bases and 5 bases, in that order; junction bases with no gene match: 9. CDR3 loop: CASCTGGAGTEAFF. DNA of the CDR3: TGTGCCAGCTGCACAGGGGGCGCGGGGACTGAAGCTTTCTTT.

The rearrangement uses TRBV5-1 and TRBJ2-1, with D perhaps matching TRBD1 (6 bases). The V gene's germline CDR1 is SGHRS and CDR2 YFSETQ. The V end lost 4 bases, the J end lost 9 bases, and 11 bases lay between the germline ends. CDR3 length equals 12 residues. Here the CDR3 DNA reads TGCGCCAGCAGCCCCGGACAGCGTGAGCAGTTCTTC. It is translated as CASSPGQREQFF.

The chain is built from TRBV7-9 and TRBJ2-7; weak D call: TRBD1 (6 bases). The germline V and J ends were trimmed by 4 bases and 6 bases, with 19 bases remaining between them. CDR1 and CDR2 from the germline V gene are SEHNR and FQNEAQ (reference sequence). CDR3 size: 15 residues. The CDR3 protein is CASSSITGIRGEQYF. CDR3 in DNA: TGTGCCAGCAGCTCGATAACAGGGATACGTGGCGAGCAGTACTTC. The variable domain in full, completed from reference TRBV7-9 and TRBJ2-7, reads DTGVSQNPRHKITKRGQNVTFRCDPISEHNRLYWYRQTLGQGPEFLTYFQNEAQLEKSRLLSDRFSAERPKGSFSTLEIQRTEQGDSAMYLCASSSITGIRGEQYFGPGTRLTVT.

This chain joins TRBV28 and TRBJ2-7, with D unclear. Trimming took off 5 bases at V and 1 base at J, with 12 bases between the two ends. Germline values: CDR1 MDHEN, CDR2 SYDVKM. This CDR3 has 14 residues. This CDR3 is CASSLLEGSYEQYF. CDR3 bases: TGTGCCAGCAGTCTTTTAGAAGGTTCCTACGAGCAGTACTTC.

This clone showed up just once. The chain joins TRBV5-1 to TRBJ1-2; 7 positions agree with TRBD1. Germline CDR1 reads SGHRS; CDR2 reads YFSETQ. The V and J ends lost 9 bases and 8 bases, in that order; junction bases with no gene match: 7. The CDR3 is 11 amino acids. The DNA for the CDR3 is TGCGCCACCGAGACAGGGACCGGCTACACCTTC. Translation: CATETGTGYTF. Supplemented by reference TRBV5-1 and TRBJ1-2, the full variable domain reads KAGVTQTPRYLIKTRGQQVTLSCSPISGHRSVSWYQQTPGQGLQFLFEYFSETQRNKGNFPGRFSGRQFSNSRSEMNVSTLELGDSALYLCATETGTGYTFGSGTRLTVV.

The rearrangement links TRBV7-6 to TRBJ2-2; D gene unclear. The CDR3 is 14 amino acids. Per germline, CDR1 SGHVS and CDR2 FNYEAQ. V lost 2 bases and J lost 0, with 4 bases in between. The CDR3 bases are TGTGCCAGCAGCTTAATCGCGAACACCGGGGAGCTGTTTTTT. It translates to CASSLIANTGELFF.

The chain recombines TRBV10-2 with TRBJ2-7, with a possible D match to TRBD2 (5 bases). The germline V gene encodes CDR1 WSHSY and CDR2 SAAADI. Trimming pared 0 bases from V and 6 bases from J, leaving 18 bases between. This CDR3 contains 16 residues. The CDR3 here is CASSESTNLKALEQYF. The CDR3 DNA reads TGCGCCAGCAGTGAGTCGACTAACCTAAAGGCACTCGAGCAGTACTTC.

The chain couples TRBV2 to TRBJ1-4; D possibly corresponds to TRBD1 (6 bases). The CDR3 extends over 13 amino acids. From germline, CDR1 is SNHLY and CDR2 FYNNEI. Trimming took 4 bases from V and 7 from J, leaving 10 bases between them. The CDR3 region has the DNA TGTGCCAGCAGTGGGTCACAGGGTGAAAAACTGTTTTTT. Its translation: CASSGSQGEKLFF.

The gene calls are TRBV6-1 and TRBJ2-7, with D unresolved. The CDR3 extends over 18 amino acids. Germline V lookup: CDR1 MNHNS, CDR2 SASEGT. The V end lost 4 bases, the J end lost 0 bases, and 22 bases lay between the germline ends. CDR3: CASSVAPMAAKSSYEQYF. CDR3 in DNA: TGTGCCAGCAGTGTTGCCCCAATGGCAGCTAAGAGCTCCTACGAGCAGTACTTC.

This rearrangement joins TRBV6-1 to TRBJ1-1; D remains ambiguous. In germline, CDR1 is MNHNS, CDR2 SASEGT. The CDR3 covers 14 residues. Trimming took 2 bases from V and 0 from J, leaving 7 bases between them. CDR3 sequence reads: CASSEPGLNTEAFF. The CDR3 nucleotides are TGTGCCAGCAGTGAACCGGGATTGAACACTGAAGCTTTCTTT.

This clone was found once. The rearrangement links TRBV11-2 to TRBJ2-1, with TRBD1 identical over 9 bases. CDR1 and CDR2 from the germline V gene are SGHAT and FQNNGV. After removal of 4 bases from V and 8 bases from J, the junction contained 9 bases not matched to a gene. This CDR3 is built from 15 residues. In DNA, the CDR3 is TGTGCCAGCAGCTCCGGACAGGGGTGGATCGATGAGCAGTTCTTC. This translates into CASSSGQGWIDEQFF.

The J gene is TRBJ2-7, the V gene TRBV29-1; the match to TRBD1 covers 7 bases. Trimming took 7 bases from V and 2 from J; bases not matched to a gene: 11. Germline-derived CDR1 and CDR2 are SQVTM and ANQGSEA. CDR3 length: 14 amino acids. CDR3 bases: TGCAGCGCCGAGGGATTGACAGGGACCTACGAGCAGTACTTC. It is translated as CSAEGLTGTYEQYF.

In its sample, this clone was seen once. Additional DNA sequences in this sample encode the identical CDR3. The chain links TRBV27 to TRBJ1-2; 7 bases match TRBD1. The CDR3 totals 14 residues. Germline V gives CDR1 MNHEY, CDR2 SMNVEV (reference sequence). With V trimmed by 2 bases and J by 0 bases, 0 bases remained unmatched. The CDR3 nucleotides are TGTGCCAGCAGTTTACAGGGGGCTAACTATGGCTACACCTTC. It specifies CASSLQGANYGYTF.

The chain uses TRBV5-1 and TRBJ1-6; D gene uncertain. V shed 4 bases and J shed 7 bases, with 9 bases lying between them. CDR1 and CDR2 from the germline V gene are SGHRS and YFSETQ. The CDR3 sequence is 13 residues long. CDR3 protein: CASSETENSPLHF. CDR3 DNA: TGCGCCAGCAGCGAGACTGAGAATTCACCCCTCCACTTT.

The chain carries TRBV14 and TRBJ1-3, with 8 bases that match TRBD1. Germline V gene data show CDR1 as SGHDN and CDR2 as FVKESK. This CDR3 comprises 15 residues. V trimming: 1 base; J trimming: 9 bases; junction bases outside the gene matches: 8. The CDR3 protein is CASSQAYRGMATIYF. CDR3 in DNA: TGTGCCAGCAGCCAAGCATACAGGGGGATGGCCACCATATATTTT.

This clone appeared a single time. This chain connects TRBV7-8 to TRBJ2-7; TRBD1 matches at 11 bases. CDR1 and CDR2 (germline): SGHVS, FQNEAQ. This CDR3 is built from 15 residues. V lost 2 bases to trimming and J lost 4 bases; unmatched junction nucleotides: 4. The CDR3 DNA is TGTGCCAGCAGCTTACTGGACAGGGGGCTGTACGAGCAGTACTTC. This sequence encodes CASSLLDRGLYEQYF.

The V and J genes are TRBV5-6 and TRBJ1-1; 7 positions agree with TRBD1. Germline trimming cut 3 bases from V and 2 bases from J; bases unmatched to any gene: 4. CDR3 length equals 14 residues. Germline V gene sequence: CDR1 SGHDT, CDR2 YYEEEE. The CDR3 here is CASSWGTANTEAFF. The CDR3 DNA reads TGTGCCAGCAGCTGGGGGACAGCCAACACTGAAGCTTTCTTT.